Below, 28 T cell receptor beta chains from the same sample are listed, as sequenced in a study of T cell responses to AZD1222 COVID-19 vaccine. Assay: immunoSEQ multiplex PCR; the TCRdb copy retains only in-frame clones and omits some. There are nearly 110,000 clones in the sample; about 90% occur only once, and 7.5% to 9% lies in the top ten. Material: peripheral blood, obtained 28 days after the second AZD1222 dose. The receptor set was obtained from an adult who received the AZD1222 COVID-19 vaccine.

CDR3 DNA sequence: TGTGCCAGCAGTTACTTGATAGCGGGAGGTGGCAATGAGCAGTTCTTC. It codes for CASSYLIAGGGNEQFF. The chain employs TRBV6-5 and TRBJ2-1, with 10 bases aligning to TRBD2. With V trimmed by 1 base and J by 6 bases, 6 bases remained unmatched. Germline lookup yields CDR1 MNHEY and CDR2 SVGAGI. This CDR3 is 16 amino acids long.

This clone was counted between two and nine times. The gene calls are TRBV13 and TRBJ1-6; D gene unclear. CDR1 and CDR2 (germline): PRHDT, FYEKMQ (reference sequence). This CDR3 region has 14 residues. V gave up 3 bases and J gave up 6 bases, with 9 bases separating them. CDR3 protein: CASSFTAPNSPLHF. The CDR3 DNA sequence: TGTGCCAGCAGCTTTACGGCCCCTAATTCACCCCTCCACTTT. The full variable domain, in which reference TRBV13 and TRBJ1-6 provide the parts outside the CDR3, is AAGVIQSPRHLIKEKRETATLKCYPIPRHDTVYWYQQGPGQDPQFLISFYEKMQSDKGSIPDRFSAQQFSDYHSELNMSSLELGDSALYFCASSFTAPNSPLHFGNGTRLTVT.

The chain links TRBV4-2 to TRBJ1-1; TRBD1 is a possible D gene (5 bases). This CDR3 is 13 amino acids long. Germline CDR1 LGHNA, CDR2 YNFKEQ. V lost 4 bases to trimming and J lost 3 bases, with 9 bases between them. CDR3 in DNA: TGTGCCAGCAGCCGGGGGGAAGACACTGAAGCTTTCTTT. The encoded protein is CASSRGEDTEAFF.

The rearrangement joins TRBV4-2 to TRBJ2-2, with 7 positions matching TRBD1. The junction had 7 bases not matched to a gene; V was cut back by 3 bases and J by 6 bases. This CDR3 region has 15 residues. Germline CDR1 reads LGHNA; CDR2 reads YNFKEQ. The CDR3, as DNA: TGTGCCAGCAGCCACGCCGGGACAGAGGCCGGGGAGCTGTTTTTT. Encoded protein: CASSHAGTEAGELFF.

The chain combines TRBV7-9 with TRBJ1-1; D perhaps matches TRBD1 (5 bases). V lost 3 bases to trimming and J lost 4 bases, with 12 bases between them. The CDR3 is 14 amino acids. CDR1 SEHNR and CDR2 FQNEAQ come from the germline V gene (reference sequence). CDR3 coding DNA: TGTGCCAGCAGCTTCGACCGGGGCGGCACTGAAGCTTTCTTT. Translation: CASSFDRGGTEAFF.

This clone was counted once. The gene calls are TRBV5-4 and TRBJ2-3; D remains ambiguous. Trimming shortened V by 4 bases and J by 0 bases, and 6 bases separated the two germline ends. This CDR3 has 13 amino acids. Germline CDR1 is SGHNT and CDR2 is YYREEE (reference sequence). The CDR3 loop reads CASSEASTDTQYF. In nucleotides, the CDR3 is TGTGCCAGCAGCGAGGCTAGCACAGATACGCAGTATTTT.

The chain combines TRBV6-5 with TRBJ2-3, with unresolved D. This CDR3 spans 14 amino acids. Trimming pared 6 bases from V and 4 bases from J, leaving 14 bases between. Germline-derived CDR1 and CDR2 are MNHEY and SVGAGI. The CDR3 protein is CASRPIRLADTQYF. The CDR3 DNA sequence: TGTGCCAGCAGACCAATCCGTCTAGCAGATACGCAGTATTTT.

The rearrangement uses TRBV19 and TRBJ2-7, with D perhaps matching TRBD2 (7 bases). Germline-derived CDR1 and CDR2 are LNHDA and SQIVND (reference sequence). Deletions cut 6 bases from V and 2 bases from J, with 17 bases between. The CDR3 is 15 residues long. The CDR3 DNA sequence: TGTGCCAGTAGGGGAGGGGGACATCTAACCTACGAGCAGTACTTC. Residues: CASRGGGHLTYEQYF.

This clone has a single count. CDR3 coding DNA: TGTGCCAGCAGCTTGGTCCCCACCCTGCCCCAGTACTTC. Its protein product is CASSLVPTLPQYF. The V and J genes are TRBV5-8 and TRBJ2-5; D remains ambiguous. The CDR3 spans 13 residues. The ends were cut back, 0 bases at V and 9 bases at J, with 12 bases in the middle. The V gene's germline CDR1 is SGHTS and CDR2 YDEGEE.

This sequence joins TRBV19 and TRBJ1-1; D is uncertain. V lost 5 bases to trimming and J lost 3 bases, with 16 bases between them. CDR1 and CDR2 (germline): LNHDA, SQIVND (reference sequence). The CDR3 has 15 residues. CDR3 bases: TGTGCCAGTAGTGGCTTATATAAGCGGGACACTGAAGCTTTCTTT. Protein product: CASSGLYKRDTEAFF.

The chain has TRBV18 and TRBJ1-2; D might be TRBD1 (5 bases). The CDR3 runs to 15 residues. In germline, CDR1 is KGHSH, CDR2 LQKENI. Trimming cost V 4 bases and J 4 bases, with 16 bases left between them. The CDR3 reads CASSLSTDGGYGYTF. The CDR3 DNA sequence: TGTGCCAGCTCACTCTCGACAGACGGGGGCTATGGCTACACCTTC.

The chain employs TRBV30 and TRBJ2-1; 10 bases map to TRBD1. CDR3 length equals 14 residues. The J segment lost 9 bases and the V segment lost 3 bases, leaving 8 bases of the junction unmatched. CDR1 GTSNPN and CDR2 SVGIG come from the germline V gene (reference sequence). The CDR3 is CAWRTTGGWGEQFF. CDR3 coding DNA: TGTGCCTGGAGAACGACAGGGGGCTGGGGTGAGCAGTTCTTC.

CDR3 region: CASSQDWAGGNTEAFF. CDR3 nucleotide sequence: TGCGCCAGCAGCCAAGATTGGGCAGGGGGCAACACTGAAGCTTTCTTT. J is TRBJ1-1 and V is TRBV4-3; TRBD1 matches 8 bases. There are 16 residues in the CDR3. CDR1 and CDR2 (germline): LGHNA, YSLEER. J lost 2 bases, V lost 0 bases, and 5 bases had no gene match.

CDR3 region: CASSLGTSGAIDTQYF. In DNA form, the CDR3 reads TGCGCCAGCAGCTTGGGGACTAGCGGGGCGATAGATACGCAGTATTTT. V and J are TRBV5-1 and TRBJ2-3; TRBD2 agrees at 12 bases. The germline V gene has CDR1 SGHRS and CDR2 YFSETQ. J gave up 5 bases and V 0 bases, and 4 bases lay outside the gene matches. This CDR3 comprises 16 residues.

The chain links TRBV12-3 or TRBV12-4 to TRBJ2-6; D is uncertain. The CDR3 consists of 13 residues. V gave up 7 bases and J gave up 0 bases, with 4 bases separating them. The CDR3 nucleotides read TGTGCCAGCACCAACTCTGGGGCCAACGTCCTGACTTTC. Translation gives CASTNSGANVLTF.

The gene calls are TRBV10-3 and TRBJ1-4; no clear D gene. Germline V gives CDR1 ENHRY, CDR2 SYGVKD. The CDR3 extends over 14 amino acids. V lost 0 bases to trimming and J lost 7 bases, with 9 bases between them. The DNA of the CDR3 is TGTGCCATCAGTGAGTCTGGAGGGAGTGAAAAACTGTTTTTT. This sequence encodes CAISESGGSEKLFF.

The chain employs TRBV18 and TRBJ2-7, with D maybe TRBD1 (5 bases). CDR1 and CDR2 from the germline V gene are KGHSH and LQKENI. The length of the CDR3 is 14 residues. The V end lost 1 base, the J end lost 5 bases, and 12 bases lay between the germline ends. This CDR3 reads CASSPRAGWDEQYF. CDR3 DNA: TGTGCCAGCTCACCACGGGCAGGGTGGGACGAGCAGTACTTC.

This chain connects TRBV21-1 to TRBJ1-6. TRBV21-1 is a pseudogene segment. The CDR3 has 16 amino acids. The CDR3 sequence is CASLTAGNSYNSPLHF. CDR3 nucleotide sequence: TGTGCCAGCCTGACTGCGGGAAACTCCTATAATTCACCCCTCCACTTT.

The DNA of the CDR3 is TGTGCCAGCAGCTTAGGGGACACGGCGAGCCCCCAGCATTTT. Protein product: CASSLGDTASPQHF. The chain uses TRBV7-8 and TRBJ1-5; possibly TRBD1 for D (6 bases). In germline, CDR1 is SGHVS, CDR2 FQNEAQ. Trimming shortened V by 1 base and J by 10 bases, and 14 bases separated the two germline ends. CDR3 size: 14 residues.

The chain combines TRBV18 with TRBJ2-2; possible D gene TRBD1, 6 bases. The CDR3 runs 16 residues. V was shortened by 3 bases and J by 1 base, with 12 bases between the two germline ends. The germline CDR1 and CDR2 sequences are KGHSH and LQKENI. CDR3 sequence: CASSPKDSQNTGELFF. CDR3 coding DNA: TGTGCCAGCTCACCGAAGGACAGCCAGAACACCGGGGAGCTGTTTTTT.

The V and J genes are TRBV6-5 and TRBJ2-7, with no clear D. There are 13 residues in the CDR3. Trimming left V 2 bases short and J 4 bases short, with 9 bases between. Germline V gives CDR1 MNHEY, CDR2 SVGAGI. The CDR3 nucleotides read TGTGCCAGCAGTTACCGACCTAAATACGAGCAGTACTTC. Protein sequence: CASSYRPKYEQYF.

This clone was found a few times. The chain joins TRBV5-4 to TRBJ2-7; the match to TRBD2 covers 11 bases. Germline trimming cut 7 bases from V and 0 bases from J; bases unmatched to any gene: 3. The CDR3 consists of 14 residues. Germline loops: CDR1 SGHNT, CDR2 YYREEE (reference sequence). The chain's CDR3 is CASSSGGTSYEQYF. The CDR3 coding sequence is TGTGCCAGCTCTAGCGGGGGGACCTCCTACGAGCAGTACTTC.

This chain connects TRBV7-3 to TRBJ2-1; 14 positions agree with TRBD2. CDR1 is SGHTA and CDR2 is FQGTGA in the germline V gene. The CDR3 runs 15 residues. J gave up 4 bases and V 8 bases, and 4 bases lay outside the gene matches. CDR3 DNA sequence: TGTGCCAGCCGACTAGCGGGGGGGCCTTACAATGAGCAGTTCTTC. Its translation: CASRLAGGPYNEQFF.

The rearrangement joins TRBV19 to TRBJ2-7; 9 positions agree with TRBD1. Germline CDR1 is LNHDA and CDR2 is SQIVND (reference sequence). The CDR3 sequence is 15 residues long. V lost 6 bases and J lost 3; bases outside the gene matches: 9. CDR3 region: CASSSGTGSVYEQYF. Here the CDR3 DNA reads TGTGCCAGTAGCTCCGGGACAGGGTCCGTCTACGAGCAGTACTTC.

The chain is built from TRBV6-6 and TRBJ2-7, with TRBD2 identical over 12 bases. CDR3 length: 15 residues. J was trimmed by 2 bases and V by 6 bases; bases with no gene match: 5. Germline CDR1 reads MNHNY; CDR2 reads SVGAGI (reference sequence). CDR3 amino acids: CASSPLAGGPYEQYF. For the CDR3, the DNA is TGTGCCAGCAGCCCACTAGCGGGGGGACCCTACGAGCAGTACTTC.

The CDR3 here is CAWSYPGLGQPQHF. The CDR3 DNA reads TGTGCCTGGAGTTATCCCGGGCTAGGGCAGCCCCAGCATTTT. The genes are TRBV30 and TRBJ1-5; no clear D gene. Between the trimmed V and J ends, which lost 2 bases and 7 bases, there was a span of 15 bases. The CDR3 runs to 14 residues. Germline V CDR1 and CDR2: GTSNPN, SVGIG (reference sequence). Drawing the rest from reference TRBV30 and TRBJ1-5, the complete variable domain is SQTIHQWPATLVQPVGSPLSLECTVEGTSNPNLYWYRQAAGRGLQLLFYSVGIGQISSEVPQNLSASRPQDRQFILSSKKLLLSDSGFYLCAWSYPGLGQPQHFGDGTRLSIL.

The rearrangement uses TRBV12-3 or TRBV12-4 and TRBJ2-6; D not certain. Trimming took off 6 bases at V and 1 base at J, with 4 bases between the two ends. CDR3 length: 13 residues. The CDR3 spells CASSLSGANVLTF. The CDR3 DNA is TGTGCCAGCAGCTTATCTGGGGCCAACGTCCTGACTTTC.

The CDR3 coding sequence is TGTGCCAGCTCGGGGGGCTACAATGAGCAGTTCTTC. Its protein product is CASSGGYNEQFF. The chain carries TRBV9 and TRBJ2-1; TRBD2 matches at 7 bases. The V gene end was trimmed by 7 bases and the J gene end by 3 bases; junction bases not matched to a gene: 1. The CDR3 is 12 residues long. From germline, CDR1 is SGDLS and CDR2 YYNGEE.